This passage covers 18 T cell receptor beta chains from one sample sequenced in a study of shared clonotypes between healthy human individuals. Clones were read by immunoSEQ multiplex PCR, and TCRdb kept only the in-frame ones, dropping some. The table has roughly 660,000 clones, less than 95% seen once. Sequences were obtained from memory CD8+ T cells from PBMCs. As for subset: CD45RO+ cells pooled with CCR7-negative TemRA cells. These receptors all stem from a man between 18 and 29 years old in good health. Some clones in this sample may be carry-over from other donors' samples.

The chain recombines TRBV10-3 with TRBJ2-1; 12 bases map to TRBD2. Germline trimming cut 6 bases from V and 0 bases from J; bases unmatched to any gene: 12. The germline CDR1 and CDR2 sequences are ENHRY and SYGVKD. The length of the CDR3 is 19 residues. As DNA, the CDR3 is TGTGCCATCAGCGGGGGACTAGCGGGCCTAGGAGGCTCCTACAATGAGCAGTTCTTC. It specifies CAISGGLAGLGGSYNEQFF.

V usage is TRBV5-6 and J usage is TRBJ1-2, with TRBD1 matching over 9 bases. The germline gives CDR1 SGHDT, CDR2 YYEEEE. J lost 8 bases, V lost 4 bases, and 9 bases had no gene match. This CDR3 spans 14 amino acids. CDR3 sequence reads: CASSLGQGWQGYTF. The CDR3 DNA reads as TGTGCCAGCAGCCTTGGACAGGGGTGGCAGGGCTACACCTTC.

The V call is TRBV5-6, the J call TRBJ2-5; D is ambiguous. The J call is in doubt because the DNA end fits TRBJ2-7 better. The CDR3 is 15 amino acids. CDR1 and CDR2 (germline): SGHDT, YYEEEE. CDR3 coding DNA: TGTGCCAGCAGCTGGTTGGGAAACCTCCCCCTCGAGCAGTACTTC. Its translation: CASSWLGNLPLEQYF.

The chain employs TRBV27 and TRBJ1-2; TRBD1 is a possible D gene (6 bases). Germline CDR1 is MNHEY and CDR2 is SMNVEV (reference sequence). This CDR3 is 14 amino acids long. V was clipped by 2 bases and J by 4 bases, with 11 bases between them. The CDR3 loop is CASSLRGPFYGYTF. Written as DNA, the CDR3 is TGTGCCAGCAGTTTACGGGGGCCTTTCTATGGCTACACCTTC.

In DNA form, the CDR3 reads TGTGCCAGCAGCCATAAGGAGACTAGCGGGAGTTCCGATACGCAGTATTTT. Its protein product is CASSHKETSGSSDTQYF. The V call is TRBV7-9, the J call TRBJ2-3; 12 nucleotides align to TRBD2. V lost 5 bases to trimming and J lost 6 bases; unmatched junction nucleotides: 12. The CDR3 extends over 17 amino acids. Germline CDR1 SEHNR, CDR2 FQNEAQ (reference sequence).

The CDR3 region is CASGAGGFSEQYF. The CDR3 coding sequence is TGTGCCAGCGGAGCGGGAGGTTTCTCCGAGCAGTACTTC. The rearrangement uses TRBV6-5 and TRBJ2-7, with TRBD2 matching 9 bases. Germline V CDR1 and CDR2: MNHEY, SVGAGI. CDR3 size: 13 residues. V lost 8 bases, J lost 6 bases, and 8 bases stayed unmatched.

This clone was seen a single time. Additional DNA sequences in this sample encode the identical CDR3. The rearrangement links TRBV28 to TRBJ2-7, with D possibly being TRBD1 (6 bases). Germline V lookup: CDR1 MDHEN, CDR2 SYDVKM. This CDR3 is 14 amino acids long. Trimming stripped 5 bases from V and 4 bases from J, with 15 bases between. CDR3 nucleotide sequence: TGTGCCAGCAGTCTATCAGGGGTTGGTTACGAGCAGTACTTC. Translated, it gives CASSLSGVGYEQYF.

The chain recombines TRBV9 with TRBJ2-2; TRBD1 aligns across 8 bases. Per germline, CDR1 SGDLS and CDR2 YYNGEE. This CDR3 has 17 amino acids. Trimming cost V 4 bases and J 0 bases; bases outside gene matches: 8. CDR3 DNA sequence: TGTGCCAGCAGCCTAGACCCGGGACAGGCGAACACCGGGGAGCTGTTTTTT. It yields the protein CASSLDPGQANTGELFF.

This rearrangement joins TRBV27 to TRBJ2-1; D may be TRBD1 or TRBD2 (5 bases each). Between the trimmed V and J ends, which lost 3 bases and 11 bases, there was a span of 17 bases. This CDR3 is 14 amino acids long. The germline gives CDR1 MNHEY, CDR2 SMNVEV (reference sequence). CDR3: CASSLGRGPQKQFF. Written as DNA, the CDR3 is TGTGCCAGCAGTTTGGGTAGGGGACCGCAAAAGCAGTTCTTC.

This clone was observed once. The V and J genes are TRBV2 and TRBJ2-7; 9 bases align to TRBD2. After removal of 1 base from V and 6 bases from J, the junction contained 10 bases not matched to a gene. Germline V CDR1 and CDR2: SNHLY, FYNNEI. The CDR3 covers 16 residues. CDR3 in amino acids: CASSEGVAGVLREQYF. Here the CDR3 DNA reads TGTGCCAGCAGTGAAGGGGTAGCGGGAGTTTTACGCGAGCAGTACTTC.

This chain connects TRBV27 to TRBJ2-1; no clear D gene. Per the germline V gene, CDR1 is MNHEY and CDR2 is SMNVEV (reference sequence). Trimming pared 8 bases from V and 7 bases from J, leaving 15 bases between. This CDR3 is 13 amino acids long. CDR3 protein: CASEEIGGNEQFF. In DNA, the CDR3 is TGTGCCAGCGAGGAGATAGGTGGTAATGAGCAGTTCTTC.

V is TRBV19 and J is TRBJ1-5; TRBD1 aligns across 9 bases. The CDR3 runs to 16 residues. With 3 bases clipped from V and 7 bases from J, the junction kept 10 bases outside the gene matches. Germline V gene lookup returns CDR1 LNHDA and CDR2 SQIVND (reference sequence). The CDR3 loop is CASSIFTGQGDQPQHF. CDR3 DNA: TGTGCCAGTAGTATTTTTACGGGACAGGGAGACCAGCCCCAGCATTTT.

The chain uses TRBV4-3 and TRBJ1-2; D gene ambiguous. Germline-derived CDR1 and CDR2 are LGHNA and YSLEER. The CDR3 totals 13 residues. V was trimmed by 6 bases and J by 4 bases, leaving 12 bases between them. The DNA for the CDR3 is TGCGCCAGCAGTCGGACTGATGCCTATGGCTACACCTTC. Translated: CASSRTDAYGYTF.

The gene calls are TRBV9 and TRBJ2-4; 9 bases are shared with TRBD2. Germline loops: CDR1 SGDLS, CDR2 YYNGEE. CDR3 length equals 15 residues. V lost 0 bases, J lost 6 bases, and 4 bases stayed unmatched. The CDR3 nucleotides are TGTGCCAGCAGCGTAGAAGGGACTAGCAGAAACATTCAGTACTTC. Translated, it gives CASSVEGTSRNIQYF.

This chain links TRBV15 with TRBJ2-7, with D possibly TRBD2 on 6 matching bases. Germline values: CDR1 LNHNV, CDR2 YYDKDF (reference sequence). The CDR3 is 18 residues long. The germline V and J ends were trimmed by 1 base and 5 bases, with 24 bases remaining between them. The CDR3 coding sequence is TGTGCCACCAGCAGAGGGGTAGCGGAGGGCCAGGTACAAAACGAGCAGTACTTC. The encoded protein is CATSRGVAEGQVQNEQYF.

This CDR3 is CASSWGRGNTEAFF. The DNA for the CDR3 is TGTGCCAGCAGTTGGGGCAGAGGGAACACTGAAGCTTTCTTT. The genes are TRBV6-5 and TRBJ1-1; D perhaps matches TRBD1 (5 bases). Germline CDR1 reads MNHEY; CDR2 reads SVGAGI. This CDR3 is 14 amino acids long. With 4 bases removed from V and 1 base from J, the gap between germline ends came to 10 bases.

This chain links TRBV7-9 with TRBJ2-3, with D perhaps TRBD2 (5 bases). Germline CDR1 and CDR2: SEHNR and FQNEAQ (reference sequence). The CDR3 loop spans 13 amino acids. The CDR3 DNA follows: TGTGCAGCGGCGGGCGAGGGCCCAGATACGCAGTATTTT. It codes for CAAAGEGPDTQYF.

The CDR3 nucleotides are TGCGCCAGCAGCACGGGACTAGCGGGAGGTTTAGATACGCAGTATTTT. Its translation is CASSTGLAGGLDTQYF. The chain links TRBV5-1 to TRBJ2-3; TRBD2 aligns across 15 bases. The CDR3 is made up of 16 amino acids. After removal of 4 bases from V and 5 bases from J, the junction contained 5 bases not matched to a gene. Germline lookup yields CDR1 SGHRS and CDR2 YFSETQ.